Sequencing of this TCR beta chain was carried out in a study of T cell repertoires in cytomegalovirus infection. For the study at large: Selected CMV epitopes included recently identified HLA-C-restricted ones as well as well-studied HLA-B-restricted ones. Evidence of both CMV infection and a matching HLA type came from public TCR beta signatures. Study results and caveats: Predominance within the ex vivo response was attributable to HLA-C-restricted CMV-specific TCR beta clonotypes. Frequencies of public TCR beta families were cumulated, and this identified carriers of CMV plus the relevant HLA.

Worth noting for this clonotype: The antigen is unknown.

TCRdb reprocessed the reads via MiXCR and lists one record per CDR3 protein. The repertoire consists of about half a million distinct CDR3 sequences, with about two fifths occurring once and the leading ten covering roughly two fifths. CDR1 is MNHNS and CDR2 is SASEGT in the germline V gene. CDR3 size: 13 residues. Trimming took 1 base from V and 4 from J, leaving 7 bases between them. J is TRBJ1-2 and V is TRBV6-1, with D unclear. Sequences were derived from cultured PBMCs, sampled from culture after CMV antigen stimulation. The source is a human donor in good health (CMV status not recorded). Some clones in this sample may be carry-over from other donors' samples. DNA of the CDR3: TGTGCCAGCAGTGAAGTCCAGATCTATGGCTACACCTTC. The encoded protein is CASSEVQIYGYTF.